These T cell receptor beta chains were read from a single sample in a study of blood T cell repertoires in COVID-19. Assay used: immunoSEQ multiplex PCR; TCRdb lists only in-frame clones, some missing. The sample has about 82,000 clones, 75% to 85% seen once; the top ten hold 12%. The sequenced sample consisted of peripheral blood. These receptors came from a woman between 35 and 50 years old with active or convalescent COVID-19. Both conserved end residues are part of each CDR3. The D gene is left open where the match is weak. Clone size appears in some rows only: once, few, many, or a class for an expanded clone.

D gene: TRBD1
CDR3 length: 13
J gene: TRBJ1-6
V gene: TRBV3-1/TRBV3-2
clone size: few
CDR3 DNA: TGTGCCAGCAGCTCGACAGGGGATTCACCCCTCCACTTT
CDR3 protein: CASSSTGDSPLHF

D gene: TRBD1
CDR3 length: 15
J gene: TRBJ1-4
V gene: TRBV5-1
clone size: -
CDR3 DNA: TGCGCCAGCAGCCCACGGACAGGGGGTGGTGAAAAACTGTTTTTT
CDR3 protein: CASSPRTGGGEKLFF

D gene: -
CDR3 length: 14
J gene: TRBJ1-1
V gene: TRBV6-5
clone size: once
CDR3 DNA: TGTGCCAGCAGCAGAAACAGGGCTGGGACTGAAGCTTTCTTT
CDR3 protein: CASSRNRAGTEAFF

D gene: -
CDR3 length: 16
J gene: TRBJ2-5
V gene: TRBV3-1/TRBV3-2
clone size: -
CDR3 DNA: TGTGCCAGCAGCCAAGTTACGGGGGGCTTGCGTAAGACCCAGTACTTC
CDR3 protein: CASSQVTGGLRKTQYF

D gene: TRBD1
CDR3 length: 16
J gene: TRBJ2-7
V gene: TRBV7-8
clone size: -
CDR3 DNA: TGTGCCAGCACCCCACGTCTGGGACAGGGGGTTTGGGAGCAGTACTTC
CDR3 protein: CASTPRLGQGVWEQYF

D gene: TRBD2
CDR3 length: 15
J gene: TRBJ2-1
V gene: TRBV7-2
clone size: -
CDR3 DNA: TGTGCCAGCAGCTTGAAGACTAGCCCGTACAATGAGCAGTTCTTC
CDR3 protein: CASSLKTSPYNEQFF

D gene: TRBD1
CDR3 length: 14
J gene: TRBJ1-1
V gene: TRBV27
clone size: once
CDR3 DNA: TGTGCCAGCACAGGGGGCGATTATTTAGCCGAAGCTTTCTTT
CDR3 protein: CASTGGDYLAEAFF

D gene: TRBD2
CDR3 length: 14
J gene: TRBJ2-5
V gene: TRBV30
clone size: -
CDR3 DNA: TGTGCCTGGAGTCCTCGGGGGGGCAGAGAGACCCAGTACTTC
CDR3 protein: CAWSPRGGRETQYF

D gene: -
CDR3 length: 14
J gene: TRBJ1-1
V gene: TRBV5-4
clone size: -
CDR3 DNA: TGTGCCAGCAGCTTGCAGGGGTGGGACACTGAAGCTTTCTTT
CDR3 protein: CASSLQGWDTEAFF

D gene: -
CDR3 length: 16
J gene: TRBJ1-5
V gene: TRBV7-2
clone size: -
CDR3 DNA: TGTGCCAGCAGCCCTTTATCCACGGTGCAATATCAGCCCCAGCATTTT
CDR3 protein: CASSPLSTVQYQPQHF

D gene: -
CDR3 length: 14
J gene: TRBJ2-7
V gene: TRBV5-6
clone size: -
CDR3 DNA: TGTGCCAGCAGCAAGATCCCGAGCTCCTACGAGCAGTACTTC
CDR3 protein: CASSKIPSSYEQYF

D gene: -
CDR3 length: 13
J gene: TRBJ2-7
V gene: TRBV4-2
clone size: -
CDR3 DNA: TGTGCCAGCAGCCAAGAAAAGCAGGGCGAGCAGTACTTC
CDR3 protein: CASSQEKQGEQYF

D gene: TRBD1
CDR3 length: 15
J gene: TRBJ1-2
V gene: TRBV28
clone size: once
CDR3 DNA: TGTGCCAGCAGTTCCTACCGACAGGGGAGGGATGGCTACACCTTC
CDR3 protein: CASSSYRQGRDGYTF

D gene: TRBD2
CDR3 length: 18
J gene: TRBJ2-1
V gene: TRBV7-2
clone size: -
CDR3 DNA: TGTGCCAGCAGCTTAATCCCCGCTTGGGCGGGAGGGCAGGGTGAGCAGTTCTTC
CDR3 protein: CASSLIPAWAGGQGEQFF

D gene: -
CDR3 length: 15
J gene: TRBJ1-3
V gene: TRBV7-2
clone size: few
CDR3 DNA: TGTGCCAGCAGCCGGGAGACAGTCTCTGGAAACACCATATATTTT
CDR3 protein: CASSRETVSGNTIYF

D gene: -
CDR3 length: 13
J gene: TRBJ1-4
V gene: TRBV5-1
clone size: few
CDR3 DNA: TGCGCCAGCAGCCAGGGTATGGATGAAAAACTGTTTTTT
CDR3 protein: CASSQGMDEKLFF

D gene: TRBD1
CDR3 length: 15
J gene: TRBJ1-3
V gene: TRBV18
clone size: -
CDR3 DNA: TGTGCCAGCTCACCTTCGGGGACAGTTGGAAACACCATATATTTT
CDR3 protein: CASSPSGTVGNTIYF

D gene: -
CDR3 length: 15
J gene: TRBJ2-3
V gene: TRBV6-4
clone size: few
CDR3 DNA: TGTGCCAGCAGTACCGCCGATCCAGGGACAGATACGCAGTATTTT
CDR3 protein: CASSTADPGTDTQYF

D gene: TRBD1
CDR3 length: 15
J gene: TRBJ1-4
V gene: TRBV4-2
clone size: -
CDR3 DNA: TGTGCCAGCAGCCAACCAGGACAGGGTCGTGAAAAACTGTTTTTT
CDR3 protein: CASSQPGQGREKLFF